The TCR beta chain described here comes from a study of low-dose radiotherapy and immunotherapy resistance in tumors. cDNA synthesis used a TRAV/TRBV-specific primer set for both chains. TCR amplification used approximately 19 PCR cycles, a constant-region primer and a V-primer adapter. TCRdb re-derived calls from the reads in MiXCR, one entry per CDR3 protein. The sample carries around 64,000 distinct CDR3 sequences, 26% recorded once. This clonotype was observed at least ten times. Sample time point: before trial treatment. The CDR3 has 12 amino acids. Germline V gene sequence: CDR1 SQVTM, CDR2 ANQGSEA. Trimming took 4 bases from V and 4 from J, leaving 11 bases between them.

This specimen was PBMCs, taken before treatment. This clonotype originated in a male donor with rectosigmoid adenocarcinoma. The chain couples TRBV29-1 to TRBJ2-7; no firm D call. The DNA of the CDR3 is TGCAGCGTTGCAGGCGACCGGTACGAGCAGTACTTC. This encodes CSVAGDRYEQYF.